The 3 T cell receptor beta chains given below trace back to one sample, sequenced in a study of molecular identifiers for immune sequencing clone quantification. Using its own MiXCR run on the PCR reads, TCRdb lists one record per CDR3 protein. The table has tens of thousands of distinct CDR3 sequences, under 20% seen once. Sequencing input: naive CD8+ T cells from blood, with Jurkat cell RNA spiked in. Indicated subset: FACS-sorted CD8+CD4-CCR7+CD45RA+ naive T cells. The source is a human donor in good health. Some libraries in this study had Jurkat cell RNA spiked in.

This clonotype appeared a few times. The chain is built from TRBV18 and TRBJ2-7; 8 bases are shared with TRBD2. Germline V CDR1 and CDR2: KGHSH, LQKENI. The CDR3 extends over 18 amino acids. Trimming cost V 0 bases and J 2 bases; bases outside gene matches: 12. The CDR3: CASSPPRGVEDRPYEQYF. The CDR3, as DNA: TGTGCCAGCTCACCACCGCGGGGGGTGGAAGACCGTCCCTACGAGCAGTACTTC.

Regarding this clonotype: A single base separates this from a much larger clone, so it may be a read error. Without the conserved terminal phenylalanine or tryptophan, this CDR3 likely stems from a read error. The chain joins TRBV4-3 to TRBJ2-3; TRBD2 matches at 9 bases. This CDR3 comprises 12 residues. Germline V gives CDR1 LGHNA, CDR2 YSLEER. The DNA for the CDR3 is TGCGCGAGTAGCGGGAGTTCAGATACGCAGTATTAT. Residues: CASSGSSDTQYY.

This clonotype was found many times. The V gene is TRBV20-1, the J gene TRBJ2-1, with D perhaps TRBD1 (5 bases). Trimming removed 6 bases from V and 0 bases from J, with 12 bases in between. In germline, CDR1 is DFQATT, CDR2 SNEGSKA (reference sequence). The length of the CDR3 is 14 residues. For the CDR3, the DNA is TGCAGTGCCCCGGACAAGACCTCCTACAATGAGCAGTTCTTC. Its translation: CSAPDKTSYNEQFF.